A single TCR beta chain is shown here with its context. CDR1 is SGHNT and CDR2 is YYREEE in the germline V gene (reference sequence). CDR3 size: 18 residues. Between the trimmed V and J ends, which lost 4 bases and 3 bases, there was a span of 22 bases. This record comes from a study of a mutant IDH1 vaccine in newly diagnosed glioma. As for the study in general: The therapy given earlier, which was standard therapy, consisted of radiotherapy, temozolomide, or both, and most of the patients received both.

TCRdb's copy holds only in-frame clones and misses some; the assay was immunoSEQ multiplex PCR. The sample has around 54,000 clones; roughly 80% are singletons. Time point specified: baseline, week 1 (first vaccination visit). Regarding treatment: pre-vaccination baseline after standard-of-care therapy. Tumors from donors were new WHO grade 3 or 4 IDH1-mutant astrocytomas with ATRX loss. Here the sequenced sample was PBMCs, taken from a glioma patient treated with radiotherapy, temozolomide or both. The clonotype comes from a young man with glioma. The chain links TRBV5-4 to TRBJ2-2; either TRBD1 or TRBD2 may fit D (6 bases each). CDR3 protein: CASSRGIFRGRDTGELFF. The CDR3 coding sequence is TGTGCCAGCAGCCGAGGTATTTTCCGGGGGCGCGACACCGGGGAGCTGTTTTTT.